The clone carrying this TCR beta chain showed up just once. What it recognizes is unknown. Amplification used 60 Vbeta primers and 13 Jbeta primers. Profiled with immunoSEQ multiplex PCR; TCRdb holds only in-frame clones, not every one. The sample holds some 150,000 clones; 75% to 80% are singletons and the top ten take about 3%. The data originate from a study of cytomegalovirus exposure and HLA in healthy donors. This CDR3 is 14 amino acids long. The J segment lost 7 bases and the V segment lost 4 bases, leaving 6 bases of the junction unmatched. Germline-derived CDR1 and CDR2 are LGHNA and YSLEER. Study-level results: V segments that were indistinguishable, TRBV6-2 and TRBV6-3 among them, were omitted from analysis. Overall, approximately 150 TCR beta chains were annotated as cytomegalovirus-associated.

Nominal health characterized the donors when sampled, though unrecorded immune exposures were likely. The material sequenced was PBMCs. The TCR comes from a man in his forties in good health and CMV-seropositive. The rearrangement joins TRBV4-3 to TRBJ1-2; the match to TRBD1 covers 10 bases. The CDR3: CASSPQTGGGGYTF. The CDR3 DNA sequence: TGCGCCAGCAGCCCACAGACAGGGGGCGGTGGCTACACCTTC.